Below, 8 T cell receptor beta chains from the same sample are listed, as sequenced in a study of T cell responses to AZD1222 COVID-19 vaccine. TCRdb's copy holds only in-frame clones and misses some; the assay was immunoSEQ multiplex PCR. The sample carries 90,000 or so clones, about nine tenths recorded once. The starting material was peripheral blood, obtained on day 0 of AZD1222 vaccination. The receptors shown here come from an adult in good health.

V is TRBV7-3 and J is TRBJ2-1, with 14 bases fitting TRBD2. Germline lookup yields CDR1 SGHTA and CDR2 FQGTGA. CDR3 length equals 16 residues. V lost 6 bases and J lost 9; bases outside the gene matches: 10. The CDR3 nucleotides are TGTGCCAGCAGTTCCTCTCTCGGGACTAGCGGGGGTGAGCAGTTCTTC. It encodes CASSSSLGTSGGEQFF.

This sequence joins TRBV3-1 (or the pseudogene TRBV3-2) and TRBJ2-6; no definite D call. The CDR3 has 15 amino acids. CDR1 and CDR2 (germline): LGHDT, YNNKEL (reference sequence). V lost 4 bases to trimming and J lost 3 bases, with 10 bases between them. In DNA form, the CDR3 reads TGTGCCAGCAGCCTGGATAGCAGTGGGGCCAACGTCCTGACTTTC. It encodes CASSLDSSGANVLTF.

CDR3 sequence: CSVGGDATNEKLFF. CDR3 DNA sequence: TGCAGCGTTGGAGGGGATGCAACTAATGAAAAACTGTTTTTT. The chain carries TRBV29-1 and TRBJ1-4; tentatively, D is TRBD1 (5 bases). Trimming stripped 4 bases from V and 0 bases from J, with 9 bases between. This CDR3 has 14 amino acids. From germline, CDR1 is SQVTM and CDR2 ANQGSEA. Full variable domain (outside the CDR3, taken from reference TRBV29-1 and TRBJ1-4): SAVISQKPSRDICQRGTSLTIQCQVDSQVTMMFWYRQQPGQSLTLIATANQGSEATYESGFVIDKFPISRPNLTFSTLTVSNMSPEDSSIYLCSVGGDATNEKLFFGSGTQLSVL.

The chain uses TRBV4-1 and TRBJ2-2, with TRBD2 as a possible D gene (6 bases). The CDR3 is 17 residues long. V lost 0 bases to trimming and J lost 5 bases, with 16 bases between them. Germline-derived CDR1 and CDR2 are MGHRA and YSYEKL. The CDR3 DNA is TGCGCCAGCAGCCAAGATAAGGCGGGAAGAAGAACCGGGGAGCTGTTTTTT. Protein sequence: CASSQDKAGRRTGELFF.

The J gene is TRBJ2-1, the V gene TRBV6-5; the D is unclear. The V and J ends lost 3 bases and 0 bases respectively, with 12 bases between them. CDR1 and CDR2 from the germline V gene are MNHEY and SVGAGI. CDR3 length: 16 amino acids. The chain's CDR3 is CASSYRVGSSYNEQFF. CDR3 bases: TGTGCCAGCAGTTATAGGGTGGGAAGCTCCTACAATGAGCAGTTCTTC.

This clone was counted only a few times. This chain connects TRBV9 to TRBJ2-7; 9 positions agree with TRBD1. The ends lost 4 bases at V and 6 bases at J; junction bases unmatched: 11. The CDR3 length is 15 residues. Germline CDR1 is SGDLS and CDR2 is YYNGEE. CDR3 amino acids: CASSPETGGTGEQYF. CDR3 bases: TGTGCCAGCAGCCCCGAGACAGGGGGGACCGGCGAGCAGTACTTC.

The chain combines TRBV7-2 with TRBJ1-2; TRBD1 matches at 7 bases. With 6 bases clipped from V and 3 bases from J, the junction kept 7 bases outside the gene matches. Germline V CDR1 and CDR2: SGHTA, FQGNSA. There are 14 residues in the CDR3. CDR3 nucleotide sequence: TGTGCCAGCAGTTCGAGGGACAGCTACTATGGCTACACCTTC. It yields the protein CASSSRDSYYGYTF. Using reference TRBV7-2 and TRBJ1-2 for the parts outside the CDR3, the full variable domain is GAGVSQSPSNKVTEKGKDVELRCDPISGHTALYWYRQSLGQGLEFLIYFQGNSAPDKSGLPSDRFSAERTGGSVSTLTIQRTQQEDSAVYLCASSSRDSYYGYTFGSGTRLTVV.

This clone was observed a few times. The chain joins TRBV29-1 to TRBJ2-7, with unresolved D. Trimming removed 7 bases from V and 5 bases from J, with 12 bases in between. This CDR3 is 11 amino acids long. The germline gives CDR1 SQVTM, CDR2 ANQGSEA. CDR3 in amino acids: CSASGGHEQYF. The CDR3 bases are TGCAGCGCCTCGGGTGGACACGAGCAGTACTTC.